These T cell receptor beta chains were read from a single sample in a study of early T cells in non-severe SARS-CoV-2 infection. From the 5' RACE reads, TCRdb called clonotypes with MiXCR, one entry per CDR3 protein. The sample consists of 70,000 or so distinct CDR3 sequences, roughly 10% of them appearing once. The specimen sequenced was whole blood. The receptors stem from an adult who was a healthcare worker with PCR-confirmed SARS-CoV-2 infection or an uninfected control (not recorded which). The conserved cysteine and the conserved F or W are not part of the CDR3 here.

length | J | V | CDR3
12 | TRBJ1-2 | TRBV6-5 | ASSPQGGSYGYT
11 | TRBJ2-7 | TRBV28 | ASSSKRVNEQY
12 | TRBJ2-2 | TRBV12-3/TRBV12-4 | ASTTGQKTGELF
11 | TRBJ2-2 | TRBV5-1 | ASREQYTGELF
14 | TRBJ2-1 | TRBV11-2 | ASSPIGSGSYNEQF
13 | TRBJ2-3 | TRBV18 | ASSEYQGLQDTQY
11 | TRBJ1-1 | TRBV20-1 | SARVGGGTEAF
11 | TRBJ2-7 | TRBV6-2/TRBV6-3 | ASSYRGSYEQY
12 | TRBJ2-3 | TRBV28 | ASSVSGVADTQY
14 | TRBJ2-3 | TRBV28 | ASRVRLAGHTDTQY
14 | TRBJ2-5 | TRBV11-2 | ASSLIRGTSEETQY
11 | TRBJ1-2 | TRBV9 | ASGEMEGYGYT
11 | TRBJ1-3 | TRBV27 | ASGGIDGNTIY
14 | TRBJ2-3 | TRBV20-1 | SVDAPGLAVTDTQY
11 | TRBJ1-1 | TRBV18 | ASSPQGNTEAF
12 | TRBJ1-4 | TRBV27 | ASSFQQGYEKLF
14 | TRBJ2-1 | TRBV4-1 | ASSQSGSGGPHEQF
11 | TRBJ1-2 | TRBV12-3/TRBV12-4 | ASSPGGTGRRE
12 | TRBJ2-1 | TRBV7-8 | ASSLVGTLHEQF
14 | TRBJ2-1 | TRBV5-1 | ASSLLVMSSYNEQF
11 | TRBJ2-7 | TRBV13 | ASSLGQVYEQY
11 | TRBJ2-5 | TRBV20-1 | SVKGGQGETQY
12 | TRBJ2-7 | TRBV7-9 | ASSGGRPHYEQY
13 | TRBJ2-7 | TRBV7-2 | ASSPAGGTGYEQY
14 | TRBJ1-5 | TRBV19 | ASSNPGQGLSRPQH